The present T cell receptor (beta chain) was sequenced within a study of lymphopenia after photon versus proton radiotherapy. Regarding this clone: What it recognizes is unknown.

Germline V CDR1 and CDR2: MNHEY, SVGAGI. CDR3 size: 12 residues. V was clipped by 5 bases and J by 6 bases, with 11 bases between them. Here immunoSEQ multiplex PCR was the method, and the copy in TCRdb shows in-frame clones only, minus some. This sample yields tens of thousands of clones, of which more than 85% are seen a single time; 18% belongs to the top ten. Findings and caveats of the study: Oligoclonal CD8+ Temra expansion after nadir drove photon patients' diversity drop.

The TCR sequence derives from a woman aged 40 to 50 with cholangiocarcinoma. The sample consisted of peripheral blood, taken from a patient treated with photon-based radiotherapy. The chain uses TRBV6-5 and TRBJ2-7; the D gene is possibly TRBD1 (6 bases). CDR3 nucleotides: TGTGCCAGCAGTAGACAGGTTTCCGAGCAGTACTTC. Translating gives CASSRQVSEQYF.